This entry lists 27 T cell receptor beta chains sequenced from one sample in a study of molecular identifiers for immune sequencing clone quantification. TCRdb reprocessed the PCR reads via MiXCR and lists one record per CDR3 protein. The repertoire holds tens of thousands of distinct CDR3 sequences, with 20% to 30% as singletons. The sample consisted of naive CD8+ T cells from blood, with Jurkat cell RNA spiked in. Subset here: FACS-sorted CD8+CD4-CCR7+CD45RA+ naive T cells. These receptor sequences come from a human donor in good health. Some libraries in this study had Jurkat cell RNA spiked in.

This clonotype was counted at least ten times. The chain joins TRBV28 to TRBJ1-5; D ambiguous. This CDR3 is built from 12 residues. Germline V gene sequence: CDR1 MDHEN, CDR2 SYDVKM. Between the trimmed V and J ends, which lost 8 bases and 5 bases, there was a span of 10 bases. CDR3 sequence reads: CASPSPYQPQHF. The DNA of the CDR3 is TGTGCCAGCCCCTCCCCCTATCAGCCCCAGCATTTT. The full variable domain, in which reference TRBV28 and TRBJ1-5 provide the parts outside the CDR3, is DVKVTQSSRYLVKRTGEKVFLECVQDMDHENMFWYRQDPGLGLRLIYFSYDVKMKEKGDIPEGYSVSREKKERFSLILESASTNQTSMYLCASPSPYQPQHFGDGTRLSIL.

A remark on this clonotype: Just one base apart from a much larger clone, this may be a read error. The chain has TRBV7-6 and TRBJ2-7; either TRBD1 or TRBD2 may fit D (5 bases each). The V end was cut by 5 bases, the J end by 5 bases, with 19 bases between. Germline V lookup: CDR1 SGHVS, CDR2 FNYEAQ. The CDR3 is made up of 15 amino acids. This CDR3 is CASSPTGGMGDEQYF. Here the CDR3 DNA reads TGTGCCAGCAGCCCCACAGGAGGTATGGGGGACGAGCAGTACTTC.

This clonotype has just a few counts. The chain combines TRBV24-1 with TRBJ1-5; D possibly corresponds to TRBD1 (6 bases). The germline gives CDR1 KGHDR, CDR2 SFDVKD. V was shortened by 7 bases and J by 2 bases, with 11 bases between the two germline ends. The CDR3 length is 14 residues. The CDR3 is CATSEQGGNQPQHF. In nucleotides, the CDR3 is TGTGCCACCAGCGAACAGGGTGGCAATCAGCCCCAGCATTTT.

As for this clonotype: Being one base from a much bigger clone, this may be a read error. The rearrangement joins TRBV12-3 or TRBV12-4 to TRBJ1-1; no reliable D call. V lost 2 bases to trimming and J lost 0 bases, with 7 bases between them. The CDR3 sequence is 14 residues long. The CDR3 is CASSLKTVNTEAFF. The CDR3 DNA sequence: TGTGCCAGCAGTTTAAAGACGGTGAACACTGAAGCTTTCTTT.

The chain employs TRBV27 and TRBJ2-1; maybe TRBD1 (8 bases). Germline loops: CDR1 MNHEY, CDR2 SMNVEV (reference sequence). CDR3 length: 12 residues. With 10 bases removed from V and 8 bases from J, the gap between germline ends came to 15 bases. CDR3 coding DNA: TGTGCCACGAGACAGGGGAGGGATGAGCAGTTCTTC. Protein sequence: CATRQGRDEQFF.

This clonotype was observed a few times. The chain's CDR3 is CASSLVSVDEQYF. DNA for the CDR3: TGTGCCAGCAGCTTAGTCTCGGTTGACGAGCAGTACTTC. This chain uses TRBV11-2 with TRBJ2-7; D remains ambiguous. There are 13 residues in the CDR3. CDR1 and CDR2 (germline): SGHAT, FQNNGV. The V end lost 1 base, the J end lost 5 bases, and 9 bases lay between the germline ends.

As for this clonotype: Since a much larger clone is just one base distant, this may be a read error. This chain's CDR3 is CASSFKGLEGYEQYF. CDR3 DNA sequence: TGTGCCAGCAGTTTCAAGGGGTTAGAGGGCTACGAGCAGTACTTC. V gene TRBV28 combines with J gene TRBJ2-7; D might be TRBD1 or TRBD2, each matching 5 bases. The V end was cut by 3 bases, the J end by 3 bases, with 15 bases between. Germline V gives CDR1 MDHEN, CDR2 SYDVKM. The CDR3 runs to 15 residues.

This clonotype was seen a few times. The chain carries TRBV18 and TRBJ1-5, with D tentatively TRBD1 (5 bases). In germline, CDR1 is KGHSH, CDR2 LQKENI. The CDR3 sequence is 17 residues long. V was shortened by 4 bases and J by 7 bases, with 23 bases between the two germline ends. The CDR3 DNA sequence: TGTGCCAGCTCACTCGAATCACGGGGCTACTTCGGGCAGCCCCAGCATTTT. Translated: CASSLESRGYFGQPQHF.

This clonotype was picked up many times. This chain uses TRBV28 with TRBJ2-4; tentative D call: TRBD1 (5 bases). V gave up 5 bases and J gave up 2 bases, with 19 bases separating them. Germline lookup yields CDR1 MDHEN and CDR2 SYDVKM. The CDR3 length is 17 residues. CDR3 DNA sequence: TGTGCCAGCAGTCTCATCCAAGATCACAGGACCAAAAACATTCAGTACTTC. Amino acid sequence: CASSLIQDHRTKNIQYF. Filled out from reference TRBV28 and TRBJ2-4, the complete variable domain reads DVKVTQSSRYLVKRTGEKVFLECVQDMDHENMFWYRQDPGLGLRLIYFSYDVKMKEKGDIPEGYSVSREKKERFSLILESASTNQTSMYLCASSLIQDHRTKNIQYFGAGTRLSVL.

Ten or more counts support this clonotype. Here the CDR3 reads CASSAWDSHYEQYF. Written as DNA, the CDR3 is TGTGCCAGCAGCGCTTGGGACAGCCACTACGAGCAGTACTTC. V and J are TRBV5-5 and TRBJ2-7; 7 bases line up with TRBD1. Germline CDR1 is SGHKS and CDR2 is YYEKEE (reference sequence). The CDR3 loop spans 14 amino acids. V lost 4 bases, J lost 3 bases, and 7 bases stayed unmatched.

J is TRBJ2-5 and V is TRBV12-3 or TRBV12-4; D may be TRBD2 (7 bases). V lost 2 bases to trimming and J lost 4 bases, with 14 bases between them. There are 15 residues in the CDR3. The CDR3 here is CASSLTGRAGETQYF. The CDR3 DNA sequence: TGTGCCAGCAGTTTAACAGGGAGGGCTGGAGAGACCCAGTACTTC.

The genes are TRBV7-6 and TRBJ2-3; 14 bases align to TRBD2. Per the germline V gene, CDR1 is SGHVS and CDR2 is FNYEAQ. J was trimmed by 4 bases and V by 6 bases; bases with no gene match: 15. The CDR3 is 19 residues long. The CDR3 protein is CASSRTAGLAGARPDTQYF. The CDR3 DNA reads TGTGCCAGCAGTAGGACCGCGGGACTAGCGGGGGCACGCCCAGATACGCAGTATTTT.

This clonotype was seen repeatedly, ten times or more. The V call is TRBV9, the J call TRBJ1-5; D not certain. The CDR3 is 15 residues long. V was clipped by 2 bases and J by 0 bases, with 9 bases between them. Germline loops: CDR1 SGDLS, CDR2 YYNGEE. The CDR3 reads CASSVGSYSNQPQHF. The CDR3, as DNA: TGTGCCAGCAGCGTGGGATCCTATAGCAATCAGCCCCAGCATTTT.

A remark on this clonotype: A much larger clone differs from this one at a single base, so this may be a read error. The J gene is TRBJ2-7, the V gene TRBV6-2 or TRBV6-3; TRBD2 aligns across 9 bases. The junction had 20 bases not matched to a gene; V was cut back by 5 bases and J by 9 bases. Per germline, CDR1 MNHEY and CDR2 SVGEGT. The CDR3 covers 17 residues. CDR3 coding DNA: TGTGCCAGCAGTACGCTAGCGGGACCCGCCGAGGGTGACGCGCAGTACTTC. It specifies CASSTLAGPAEGDAQYF.

This clonotype has just a few counts. The chain is built from TRBV25-1 and TRBJ1-4; no clear D gene. Germline V gene sequence: CDR1 MGHDK, CDR2 SYGVNS. The CDR3 has 17 amino acids. V dropped 7 bases and J dropped 0 bases, with 18 bases sitting between them. In DNA, the CDR3 is TGTGCCAGCAAATCCCCCCGATACGGAGCAACTAATGAAAAACTGTTTTTT. Protein: CASKSPRYGATNEKLFF.

The chain employs TRBV28 and TRBJ2-1, with no clear D. Germline V gives CDR1 MDHEN, CDR2 SYDVKM. The V gene lost 6 bases and the J gene lost 7 bases, with 19 bases spanning the gap. This CDR3 has 15 residues. The CDR3 reads CASSSRAEVWNEQFF. The CDR3 DNA sequence: TGTGCCAGCAGCTCTCGAGCCGAAGTTTGGAATGAGCAGTTCTTC.

This clonotype was counted a few times. V is TRBV4-3 and J is TRBJ2-1; D gene unclear. Germline V gene sequence: CDR1 LGHNA, CDR2 YSLEER. The CDR3 is 15 residues long. Trimming removed 0 bases at V and 2 bases at J, with 8 bases between. CDR3 in amino acids: CASSQDAGPYNEQFF. The CDR3, as DNA: TGCGCCAGCAGCCAAGATGCAGGTCCCTACAATGAGCAGTTCTTC.

The rearrangement uses TRBV3-1 and TRBJ2-7; D is perhaps TRBD1 (6 bases). The V end was cut by 4 bases, the J end by 6 bases, with 16 bases between. CDR1 is LGHDT, CDR2 YNNKEL, per germline (reference sequence). The CDR3 runs to 14 residues. CDR3 sequence reads: CASSLGQGMAEQYF. CDR3 nucleotide sequence: TGTGCCAGCAGCCTGGGACAAGGGATGGCCGAGCAGTACTTC.

This clonotype was counted a few times. The chain is built from TRBV4-3 and TRBJ1-4; TRBD1 is a possible D gene (6 bases). CDR1 is LGHNA and CDR2 is YSLEER in the germline V gene. Trimming cost V 0 bases and J 8 bases, with 13 bases left between them. CDR3 length: 15 residues. CDR3 sequence reads: CASSQDTGSDEKLFF. The CDR3 region has the DNA TGCGCCAGCAGCCAAGATACAGGGAGCGACGAAAAACTGTTTTTT.

This clonotype turned up a few times. The J gene is TRBJ2-7, the V gene TRBV14, with TRBD1 as a possible D gene (6 bases). This CDR3 region has 14 residues. V lost 2 bases and J lost 3, with 11 bases in between. Germline CDR1 SGHDN, CDR2 FVKESK. In DNA, the CDR3 is TGTGCCAGCAGCCAACACCCCAGGGGCTACGAGCAGTACTTC. Its translation is CASSQHPRGYEQYF.

V usage is TRBV13 and J usage is TRBJ2-7; 13 nucleotides line up with TRBD2. This CDR3 is 15 amino acids long. From germline, CDR1 is PRHDT and CDR2 FYEKMQ (reference sequence). V trimming: 3 bases; J trimming: 12 bases; junction bases outside the gene matches: 11. The CDR3 reads CASSLRGTSGMGLYF. The DNA of the CDR3 is TGTGCCAGCAGCTTGAGGGGGACTAGCGGGATGGGGCTGTACTTC.

Here the CDR3 DNA reads TGTGCCAGCAGTCTCGGGCGCTCCTCCGCGCAGTACTTC. Protein sequence: CASSLGRSSAQYF. This chain connects TRBV27 to TRBJ2-7; no reliable D call. V was trimmed by 5 bases and J by 9 bases, leaving 17 bases between them. Looked up from germline, CDR1 is MNHEY and CDR2 is SMNVEV (reference sequence). The CDR3 extends over 13 amino acids.

This clonotype turned up a few times. This chain uses TRBV19 with TRBJ2-7; the match to TRBD1 covers 7 bases. The CDR3 length is 14 residues. Germline CDR1 LNHDA, CDR2 SQIVND (reference sequence). V lost 3 bases, J lost 2 bases, and 4 bases stayed unmatched. The CDR3 region has the DNA TGTGCCAGTAGTATGTGGGACAGAGCCTACGAGCAGTACTTC. Its protein is CASSMWDRAYEQYF.

Comment on this clonotype: This may arise from a read error, as a much more abundant clone is one base away. The chain is built from TRBV4-3 and TRBJ2-3, with 12 positions matching TRBD2. This CDR3 is 17 amino acids long. Germline CDR1 LGHNA, CDR2 YSLEER. This CDR3 is CASSQATGLAGTDTRYF. The CDR3 DNA reads as TGCGCCAGCAGCCAGGCAACCGGACTAGCGGGGACAGATACGCGGTATTTT.

There are many counts of this clonotype. The rearrangement joins TRBV6-1 to TRBJ1-6; tentative D call: TRBD1 (6 bases). Looked up from germline, CDR1 is MNHNS and CDR2 is SASEGT. V was trimmed by 11 bases and J by 0 bases, leaving 17 bases between them. The CDR3 is 16 amino acids. CDR3 amino acids: CARNGQRSSYNSPLHF. The CDR3 nucleotides are TGTGCCCGCAACGGACAGAGGAGCTCCTATAATTCACCCCTCCACTTT.

This clonotype was observed at least ten times. The chain employs TRBV29-1 and TRBJ2-2, with 10 positions matching TRBD1. V trimming: 6 bases; J trimming: 5 bases; junction bases outside the gene matches: 3. The CDR3 spans 13 residues. The germline V gene has CDR1 SQVTM and CDR2 ANQGSEA. CDR3 in DNA: TGCAGCGTCGGGACAGGGGAAACCGGGGAGCTGTTTTTT. Encoded protein: CSVGTGETGELFF.

This clonotype was seen just once. One base away lies a much larger clone, so this may be a sequencing read error. The V call is TRBV5-5, the J call TRBJ1-1; a weak D match, TRBD1 (5 bases). CDR3 length equals 13 residues. CDR1 and CDR2 from the germline V gene are SGHKS and YYEKEE (reference sequence). The CDR3 spells CASTLGDGTEAFF. The CDR3 DNA follows: TGTGCCAGCACCTTGGGGGATGGCACTGAAGCTTTCTTT.